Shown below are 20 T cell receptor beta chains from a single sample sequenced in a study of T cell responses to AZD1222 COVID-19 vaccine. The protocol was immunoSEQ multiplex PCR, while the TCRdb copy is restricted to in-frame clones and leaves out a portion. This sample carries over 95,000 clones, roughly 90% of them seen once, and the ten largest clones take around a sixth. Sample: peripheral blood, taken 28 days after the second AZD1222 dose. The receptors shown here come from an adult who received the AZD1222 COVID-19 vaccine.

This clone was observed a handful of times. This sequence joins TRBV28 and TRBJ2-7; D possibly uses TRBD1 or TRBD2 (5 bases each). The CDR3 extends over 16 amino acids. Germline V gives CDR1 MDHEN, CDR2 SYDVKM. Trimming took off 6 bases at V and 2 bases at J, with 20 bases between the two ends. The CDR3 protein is CASSSSGTPRAYEQYF. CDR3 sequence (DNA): TGTGCCAGCAGCAGTTCCGGGACGCCTAGGGCCTACGAGCAGTACTTC.

CDR3 sequence reads: CASSRDGDYGYTF. The CDR3 DNA reads TGCGCCAGCAGCCGGGACGGAGACTATGGCTACACCTTC. This chain joins TRBV5-1 and TRBJ1-2; TRBD1 is a possible D gene (5 bases). Germline CDR1 is SGHRS and CDR2 is YFSETQ. V dropped 4 bases and J dropped 3 bases, with 10 bases sitting between them. The length of the CDR3 is 13 residues.

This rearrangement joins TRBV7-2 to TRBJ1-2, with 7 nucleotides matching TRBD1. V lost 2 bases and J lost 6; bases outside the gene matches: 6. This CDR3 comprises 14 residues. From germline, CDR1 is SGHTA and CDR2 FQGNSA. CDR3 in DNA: TGTGCCAGCAGCTTAAAATCAGGGGGACATGGCTACACCTTC. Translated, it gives CASSLKSGGHGYTF. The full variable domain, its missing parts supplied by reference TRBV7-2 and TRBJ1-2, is GAGVSQSPSNKVTEKGKDVELRCDPISGHTALYWYRQSLGQGLEFLIYFQGNSAPDKSGLPSDRFSAERTGGSVSTLTIQRTQQEDSAVYLCASSLKSGGHGYTFGSGTRLTVV.

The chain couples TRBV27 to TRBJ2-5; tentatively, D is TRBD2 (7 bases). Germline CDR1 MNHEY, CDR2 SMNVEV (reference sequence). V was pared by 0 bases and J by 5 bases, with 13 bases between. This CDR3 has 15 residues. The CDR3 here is CASSLSGGAWETQYF. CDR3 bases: TGTGCCAGCAGTTTATCGGGGGGGGCGTGGGAGACCCAGTACTTC.

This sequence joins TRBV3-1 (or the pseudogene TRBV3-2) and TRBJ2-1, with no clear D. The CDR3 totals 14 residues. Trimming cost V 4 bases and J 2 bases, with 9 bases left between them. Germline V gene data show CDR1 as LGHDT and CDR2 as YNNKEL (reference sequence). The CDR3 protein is CASSRRSTYNEQFF. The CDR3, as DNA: TGTGCCAGCAGCCGAAGGTCTACCTACAATGAGCAGTTCTTC.

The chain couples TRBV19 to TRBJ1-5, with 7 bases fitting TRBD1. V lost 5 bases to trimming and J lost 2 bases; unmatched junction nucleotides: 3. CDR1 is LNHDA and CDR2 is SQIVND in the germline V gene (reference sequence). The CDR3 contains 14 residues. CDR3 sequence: CASSYRGGNQPQHF. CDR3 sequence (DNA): TGTGCCAGTAGTTACAGGGGAGGCAATCAGCCCCAGCATTTT.

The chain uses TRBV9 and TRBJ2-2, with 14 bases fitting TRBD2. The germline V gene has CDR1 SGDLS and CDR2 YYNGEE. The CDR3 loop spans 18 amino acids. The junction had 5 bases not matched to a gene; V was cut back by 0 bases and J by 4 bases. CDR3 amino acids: CASSVDGLAGGGTGELFF. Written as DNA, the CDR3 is TGTGCCAGCAGCGTAGATGGACTAGCGGGAGGTGGCACCGGGGAGCTGTTTTTT.

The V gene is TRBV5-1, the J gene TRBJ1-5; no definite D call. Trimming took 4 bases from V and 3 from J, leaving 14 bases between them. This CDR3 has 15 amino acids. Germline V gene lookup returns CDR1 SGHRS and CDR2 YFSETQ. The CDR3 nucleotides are TGCGCCAGCAGCCCGCCAGCGAGCCTCAATCAGCCCCAGCATTTT. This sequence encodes CASSPPASLNQPQHF.

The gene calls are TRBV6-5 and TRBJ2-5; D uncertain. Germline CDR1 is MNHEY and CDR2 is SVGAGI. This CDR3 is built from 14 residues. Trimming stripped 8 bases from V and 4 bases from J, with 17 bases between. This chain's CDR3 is CASSLWSYGETQYF. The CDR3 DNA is TGTGCCAGCTCTCTATGGTCCTACGGAGAGACCCAGTACTTC.

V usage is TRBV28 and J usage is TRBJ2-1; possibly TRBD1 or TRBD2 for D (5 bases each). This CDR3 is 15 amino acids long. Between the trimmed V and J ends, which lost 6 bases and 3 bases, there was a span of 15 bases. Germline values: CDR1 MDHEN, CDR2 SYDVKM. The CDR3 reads CASSLTGTHYNEQFF. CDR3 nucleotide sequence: TGTGCCAGCAGCTTAACCGGGACCCACTACAATGAGCAGTTCTTC.

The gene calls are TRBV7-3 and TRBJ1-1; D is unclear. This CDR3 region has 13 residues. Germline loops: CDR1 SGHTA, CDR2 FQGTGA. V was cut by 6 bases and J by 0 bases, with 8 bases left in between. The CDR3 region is CASRSHMNTEAFF. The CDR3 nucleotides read TGTGCCAGCAGGTCACACATGAACACTGAAGCTTTCTTT. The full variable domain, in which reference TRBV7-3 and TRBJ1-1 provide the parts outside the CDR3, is GAGVSQTPSNKVTEKGKYVELRCDPISGHTALYWYRQSLGQGPEFLIYFQGTGAADDSGLPNDRFFAVRPEGSVSTLKIQRTERGDSAVYLCASRSHMNTEAFFGQGTRLTVV.

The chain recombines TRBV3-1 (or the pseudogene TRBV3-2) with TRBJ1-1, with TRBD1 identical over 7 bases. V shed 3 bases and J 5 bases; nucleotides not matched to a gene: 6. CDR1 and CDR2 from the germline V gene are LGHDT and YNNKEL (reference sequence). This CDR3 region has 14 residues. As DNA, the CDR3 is TGTGCCAGCAGCCACCTTGACAGGGAGACTGAAGCTTTCTTT. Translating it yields CASSHLDRETEAFF.

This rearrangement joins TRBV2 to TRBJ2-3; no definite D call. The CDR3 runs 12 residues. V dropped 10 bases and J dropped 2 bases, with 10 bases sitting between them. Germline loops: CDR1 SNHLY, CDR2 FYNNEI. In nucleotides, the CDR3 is TGTGCCACCTTGGGGTTCACAGATACGCAGTATTTT. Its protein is CATLGFTDTQYF.

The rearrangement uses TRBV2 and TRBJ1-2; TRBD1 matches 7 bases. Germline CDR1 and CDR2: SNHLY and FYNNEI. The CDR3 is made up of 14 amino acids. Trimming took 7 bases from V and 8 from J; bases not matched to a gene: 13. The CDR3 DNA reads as TGTGCCAGCACCTCTTCAACAGGGGTGGGGGGCTACACCTTC. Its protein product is CASTSSTGVGGYTF.

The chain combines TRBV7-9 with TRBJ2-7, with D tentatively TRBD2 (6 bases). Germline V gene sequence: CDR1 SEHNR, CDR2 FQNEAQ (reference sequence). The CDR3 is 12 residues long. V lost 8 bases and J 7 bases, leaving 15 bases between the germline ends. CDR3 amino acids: CASQNVGGEQYF. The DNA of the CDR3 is TGTGCCAGCCAAAACGTGGGGGGAGAGCAGTACTTC.

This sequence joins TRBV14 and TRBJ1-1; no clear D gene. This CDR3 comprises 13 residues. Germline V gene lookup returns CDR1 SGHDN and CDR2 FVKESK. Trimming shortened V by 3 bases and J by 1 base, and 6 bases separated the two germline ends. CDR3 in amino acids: CASSQGTNTEAFF. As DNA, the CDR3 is TGTGCCAGCAGCCAGGGTACGAACACTGAAGCTTTCTTT.

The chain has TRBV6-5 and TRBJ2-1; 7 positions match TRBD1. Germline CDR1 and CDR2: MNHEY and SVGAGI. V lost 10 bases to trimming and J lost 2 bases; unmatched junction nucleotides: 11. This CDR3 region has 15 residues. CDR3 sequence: CAITYSGTAYNEQFF. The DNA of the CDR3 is TGTGCCATCACCTATTCCGGGACAGCCTACAATGAGCAGTTCTTC.

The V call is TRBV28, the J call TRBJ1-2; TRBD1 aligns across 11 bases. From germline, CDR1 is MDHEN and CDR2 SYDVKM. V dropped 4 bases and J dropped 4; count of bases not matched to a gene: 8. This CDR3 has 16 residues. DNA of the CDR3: TGTGCCAGCAGTTACTCCCGGACAGGGGGCAGCTATGGCTACACCTTC. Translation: CASSYSRTGGSYGYTF.

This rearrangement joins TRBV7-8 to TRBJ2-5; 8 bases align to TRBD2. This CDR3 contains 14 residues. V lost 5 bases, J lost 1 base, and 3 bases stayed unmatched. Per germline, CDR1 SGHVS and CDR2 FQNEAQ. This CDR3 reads CASSPGLVQETQYF. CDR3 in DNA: TGTGCCAGCAGCCCGGGACTAGTCCAAGAGACCCAGTACTTC. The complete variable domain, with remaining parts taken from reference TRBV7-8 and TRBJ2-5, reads GAGVSQSPRYKVAKRGQDVALRCDPISGHVSLFWYQQALGQGPEFLTYFQNEAQLDKSGLPSDRFFAERPEGSVSTLKIQRTQQEDSAVYLCASSPGLVQETQYFGPGTRLLVL.

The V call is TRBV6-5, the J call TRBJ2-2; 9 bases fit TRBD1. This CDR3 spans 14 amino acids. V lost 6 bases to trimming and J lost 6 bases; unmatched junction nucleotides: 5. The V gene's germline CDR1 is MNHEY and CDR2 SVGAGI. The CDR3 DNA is TGTGCCAGCAGACGGGGACAGGGCCCCGGGGAGCTGTTTTTT. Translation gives CASRRGQGPGELFF.